The 25 T cell receptor beta chains below were found in one sample sequenced in a study of T-cell memory formation after mild COVID-19. TCRdb re-called the 5' RACE reads through MiXCR, storing one row per CDR3 protein. The sample shows around 450,000 distinct CDR3 sequences, 20% of them seen only once. Specimen: PBMCs or a T cell subset sorted from them (not recorded which). The receptors were gathered from an adult woman who had mild COVID-19 (a few samples of this study predate the infection). Cell type and time point are not known.

The genes are TRBV5-8 and TRBJ2-2, with D perhaps matching TRBD2 (6 bases). Germline-derived CDR1 and CDR2 are SGHTS and YDEGEE. V gave up 4 bases and J gave up 5 bases, with 15 bases separating them. The CDR3 sequence is 15 residues long. The CDR3 coding sequence is TGTGCCAGCAGCCGGGACTCCTTGAGGACCGGGGAGCTGTTTTTT. It codes for CASSRDSLRTGELFF.

The chain combines TRBV20-1 with TRBJ1-3, with D tentatively TRBD1 (6 bases). CDR3 size: 12 residues. The V gene lost 2 bases and the J gene lost 11 bases, with 13 bases spanning the gap. Germline CDR1 DFQATT, CDR2 SNEGSKA (reference sequence). CDR3 nucleotides: TGCAGTGCTAGACGGGGGGCAATCGCCATATATTTT. Its translation is CSARRGAIAIYF.

This rearrangement joins TRBV6-2 or TRBV6-3 to TRBJ1-2; D ambiguous. Between the trimmed V and J ends, which lost 8 bases and 4 bases, there was a span of 17 bases. Germline CDR1 reads MNHEY; CDR2 reads SVGEGT. The CDR3 is 14 residues long. The CDR3 protein is CASEPARHRYGYTF. For the CDR3, the DNA is TGTGCCAGCGAACCCGCCAGGCACCGCTATGGCTACACCTTC.

The sample holds a few counts of this clonotype. V and J are TRBV4-1 and TRBJ1-4; D might be TRBD1 (5 bases). The V gene's germline CDR1 is MGHRA and CDR2 YSYEKL. V lost 4 bases and J 3 bases, leaving 18 bases between the germline ends. The CDR3 length is 17 residues. In DNA form, the CDR3 reads TGCGCCAGCAGCCGGGCAGGGATTGTTCGGGCTAATGAAAAACTGTTTTTT. It encodes CASSRAGIVRANEKLFF.

V gene TRBV6-1 combines with J gene TRBJ2-3; D remains ambiguous. Germline-derived CDR1 and CDR2 are MNHNS and SASEGT. The V end was cut by 6 bases, the J end by 2 bases, with 12 bases between. This CDR3 comprises 14 residues. CDR3 nucleotides: TGTGCCAGCAGGGCACTGGGCAACACAGATACGCAGTATTTT. This sequence encodes CASRALGNTDTQYF.

In its sample, this clonotype was seen a few times. The J gene is TRBJ1-1, the V gene TRBV3-1; D not certain. CDR1 LGHDT and CDR2 YNNKEL come from the germline V gene (reference sequence). Trimming removed 0 bases at V and 5 bases at J, with 4 bases between. This CDR3 has 12 amino acids. As DNA, the CDR3 is TGTGCCAGCAGCCAAGAGTGGACTGAAGCTTTCTTT. Amino acid sequence: CASSQEWTEAFF.

This clonotype was observed many times. The V gene is TRBV24-1, the J gene TRBJ2-5; unclear D gene. Between the trimmed V and J ends, which lost 5 bases and 5 bases, there was a span of 11 bases. The CDR3 extends over 13 amino acids. The germline V gene has CDR1 KGHDR and CDR2 SFDVKD. The CDR3 DNA reads TGTGCCACCAGTGCCGCAAGTTTGGAGACCCAGTACTTC. It encodes CATSAASLETQYF.

This chain links TRBV30 with TRBJ2-4; 16 bases align to TRBD2. Germline-derived CDR1 and CDR2 are GTSNPN and SVGIG (reference sequence). This CDR3 region has 19 residues. Trimming took 1 base from V and 3 from J; bases not matched to a gene: 9. DNA for the CDR3: TGTGCCTGGAGTGCCCCGGGACTAGCGGGGGGGCGAAGCAAAAACATTCAGTACTTC. As protein: CAWSAPGLAGGRSKNIQYF.

This chain connects TRBV12-3 or TRBV12-4 to TRBJ2-1; D is unresolved. This CDR3 region has 14 residues. V was trimmed by 7 bases and J by 7 bases, leaving 17 bases between them. The CDR3 sequence is CASTNAGPLNEQFF. CDR3 DNA: TGTGCCAGCACCAACGCCGGGCCCCTGAATGAGCAGTTCTTC.

This clonotype has a handful of counts. This sequence joins TRBV11-2 and TRBJ1-2; 7 bases line up with TRBD1. This CDR3 is built from 15 residues. J lost 3 bases, V lost 4 bases, and 8 bases had no gene match. Germline V CDR1 and CDR2: SGHAT, FQNNGV. CDR3 sequence: CASSSVRDSYYGYTF. CDR3 sequence (DNA): TGTGCCAGCAGCTCGGTCCGGGACAGTTACTATGGCTACACCTTC.

V is TRBV16 and J is TRBJ2-7; TRBD1 aligns across 7 bases. The CDR3 is 15 amino acids. The V gene end was trimmed by 1 base and the J gene end by 1 base; junction bases not matched to a gene: 4. Germline CDR1 reads KGHSY; CDR2 reads FQNENV. DNA of the CDR3: TGTGCCAGCAGCCAATTAGGGACAGTTTCCTACGAGCAGTACTTC. Amino acids: CASSQLGTVSYEQYF.

In this sample, this clonotype turned up a few times. The chain employs TRBV12-3 or TRBV12-4 and TRBJ2-1; TRBD1 aligns across 9 bases. This CDR3 comprises 14 residues. Unmatched junction bases numbered 8, after V lost 10 bases and J lost 4 bases. In DNA, the CDR3 is TGTGCCACTACGGGACAGGGTGGTTACAATGAGCAGTTCTTC. Translated: CATTGQGGYNEQFF.

The chain links TRBV29-1 to TRBJ2-1; TRBD2 might be the D (5 bases). The CDR3 sequence is 16 residues long. The germline V and J ends were trimmed by 1 base and 0 bases, with 13 bases remaining between them. Germline V gene data show CDR1 as SQVTM and CDR2 as ANQGSEA. The CDR3 nucleotides read TGCAGCGTTGAAGGCCAACGGGGAGTCTCCTACAATGAGCAGTTCTTC. It specifies CSVEGQRGVSYNEQFF.

The genes are TRBV5-6 and TRBJ2-5; a weak D match, TRBD1 (6 bases). V was clipped by 2 bases and J by 3 bases, with 14 bases between them. Germline lookup yields CDR1 SGHDT and CDR2 YYEEEE. This CDR3 region has 15 residues. The CDR3 loop is CASSFLRRQEETQYF. The CDR3 nucleotides read TGTGCCAGCAGCTTTTTGAGGAGACAGGAAGAGACCCAGTACTTC.

This chain connects TRBV7-9 to TRBJ1-1; 8 nucleotides align to TRBD1. Germline CDR1 reads SEHNR; CDR2 reads FQNEAQ (reference sequence). The CDR3 runs to 15 residues. The V and J ends lost 5 bases and 1 base, in that order; junction bases with no gene match: 6. The CDR3 spells CASSRDRPPNTEAFF. The CDR3 bases are TGTGCCAGCAGCCGGGACAGGCCTCCGAACACTGAAGCTTTCTTT.

The chain carries TRBV19 and TRBJ1-2, with 7 bases aligning to TRBD1. Trimming cost V 2 bases and J 7 bases; bases outside gene matches: 10. This CDR3 region has 15 residues. Looked up from germline, CDR1 is LNHDA and CDR2 is SQIVND (reference sequence). CDR3 residues: CASSIFRDSSLGYTF. CDR3 in DNA: TGTGCCAGTAGTATATTCCGGGACAGCTCTCTTGGCTACACCTTC.

This clonotype was seen a handful of times. The V call is TRBV5-1, the J call TRBJ1-1; perhaps TRBD1 as D (5 bases). V shed 2 bases and J shed 4 bases, with 9 bases lying between them. CDR1 is SGHRS, CDR2 YFSETQ, per germline. CDR3 length equals 13 residues. This chain's CDR3 is CASSFVGGTEAFF. CDR3 DNA: TGCGCCAGCAGCTTTGTCGGGGGCACTGAAGCTTTCTTT.

On this clonotype: At one boundary the junction diverges from the germline segment, which might be a read error. The chain carries TRBV12-3 or TRBV12-4 and TRBJ1-1; D not resolved. The CDR3 spans 12 residues. CDR3 bases: TGTGCCAGCAGTCCTATAAACACTGAAGCTTTATTT. Encoded protein: CASSPINTEALF.

This clonotype was counted ten times or more. The chain employs TRBV20-1 and TRBJ2-7; 13 nucleotides align to TRBD2. V dropped 7 bases and J dropped 4; count of bases not matched to a gene: 4. The germline CDR1 and CDR2 sequences are DFQATT and SNEGSKA (reference sequence). The CDR3 runs to 13 residues. CDR3 protein: CSGTSGSWYEQYF. The DNA of the CDR3 is TGCAGTGGGACTAGCGGGAGTTGGTACGAGCAGTACTTC.

This clonotype appeared a few times. The genes are TRBV20-1 and TRBJ1-1; a weak D match, TRBD1 (5 bases). Germline CDR1 reads DFQATT; CDR2 reads SNEGSKA (reference sequence). V shed 5 bases and J shed 8 bases, with 15 bases lying between them. The CDR3 length is 12 residues. In nucleotides, the CDR3 is TGCAGTGCTCCGGGACCCAGTGGGGAAGCTTTCTTT. This codes for CSAPGPSGEAFF.

The rearrangement links TRBV6-5 to TRBJ1-1; weak D call: TRBD1 (6 bases). This CDR3 comprises 18 residues. Germline V gives CDR1 MNHEY, CDR2 SVGAGI. Trimming removed 5 bases at V and 3 bases at J, with 25 bases between. The CDR3 protein is CASSLHTPYRASYTEAFF. Written as DNA, the CDR3 is TGTGCCAGCAGTCTCCACACGCCTTACAGGGCCAGTTACACTGAAGCTTTCTTT.

This clonotype has a handful of counts. The chain uses TRBV20-1 and TRBJ2-1; D is undetermined. CDR1 is DFQATT and CDR2 is SNEGSKA in the germline V gene (reference sequence). Deletions cut 3 bases from V and 5 bases from J, with 11 bases between. The CDR3 runs 13 residues. The CDR3: CSARDPMDNEQFF. The CDR3 DNA is TGCAGTGCTAGGGACCCCATGGACAATGAGCAGTTCTTC.

This clonotype was counted only a few times. The chain combines TRBV11-2 with TRBJ2-1, with TRBD2 matching over 15 bases. The CDR3 extends over 21 amino acids. V was clipped by 0 bases and J by 1 base; unmatched bases: 10. Per germline, CDR1 SGHAT and CDR2 FQNNGV. CDR3 coding DNA: TGTGCCAGCAGCTTAGAACCACCAGGACTAGCGGGAGGGCCGTCCTACAATGAGCAGTTCTTC. Translation gives CASSLEPPGLAGGPSYNEQFF.

This clonotype was observed at least ten times. V usage is TRBV6-4 and J usage is TRBJ2-3; 13 bases align to TRBD2. There are 15 residues in the CDR3. Germline assignment: CDR1 MRHNA and CDR2 SNTAGT. Trimming removed 8 bases from V and 4 bases from J; junction bases left unmatched: 6. CDR3 protein: CASARTSGSADTQYF. Written as DNA, the CDR3 is TGTGCCAGCGCCAGGACTAGCGGGAGTGCAGATACGCAGTATTTT.

The rearrangement joins TRBV30 to TRBJ2-2; 8 bases are shared with TRBD1. With 6 bases clipped from V and 5 bases from J, the junction kept 5 bases outside the gene matches. CDR1 is GTSNPN, CDR2 SVGIG, per germline (reference sequence). This CDR3 spans 13 amino acids. The CDR3: CACPHRGTGELFF. The DNA of the CDR3 is TGTGCCTGCCCCCACAGGGGGACCGGGGAGCTGTTTTTT.